This T cell receptor beta chain came from a study of OX40 agonist ivuxolimab in advanced cancers. General study points: More expanded clones were found, on average, in CD8+ than in CD4+ T cells.

Measured with immunoSEQ multiplex PCR; TCRdb has only the in-frame clones, and not every one. The sample yields roughly 43,000 clones, approximately 83% seen once. The CDR3 consists of 16 residues. V lost 1 base, J lost 1 base, and 14 bases lay in between. Germline CDR1 is MGHRA and CDR2 is YSYEKL. Concerning this clone: What it binds is not known.

The V and J genes are TRBV4-1 and TRBJ2-7; tentatively, D is TRBD1 or TRBD2 (5 bases each). The origin of this receptor is an adult with an advanced solid tumor such as melanoma, head and neck, liver or kidney cancer. Sequencing was performed on CD4+ or CD8+ T cells sorted from blood, taken in a trial of the OX40 agonist ivuxolimab. The CDR3: CASSQVVRGRSYEQYF. As DNA, the CDR3 is TGCGCCAGCAGCCAAGTTGTACGGGGACGATCCTACGAGCAGTACTTC.